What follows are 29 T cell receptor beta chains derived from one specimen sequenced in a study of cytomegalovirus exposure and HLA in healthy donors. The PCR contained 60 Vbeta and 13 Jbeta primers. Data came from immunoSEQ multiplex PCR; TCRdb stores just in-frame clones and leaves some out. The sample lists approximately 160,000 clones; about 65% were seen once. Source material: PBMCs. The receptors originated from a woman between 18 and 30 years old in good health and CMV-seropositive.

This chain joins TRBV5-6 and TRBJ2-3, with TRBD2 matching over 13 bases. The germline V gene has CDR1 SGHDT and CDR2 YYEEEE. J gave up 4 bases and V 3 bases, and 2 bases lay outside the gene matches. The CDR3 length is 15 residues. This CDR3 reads CASSSGLAGADTQYF. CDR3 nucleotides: TGTGCCAGCAGCTCCGGACTAGCGGGAGCAGATACGCAGTATTTT.

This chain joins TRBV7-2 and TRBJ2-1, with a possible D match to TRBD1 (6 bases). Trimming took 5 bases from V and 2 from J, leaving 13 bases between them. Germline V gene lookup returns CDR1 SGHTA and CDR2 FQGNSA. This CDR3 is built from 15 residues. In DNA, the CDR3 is TGTGCCAGCAGCCTTAATGAGGGGGCCTACAATGAGCAGTTCTTC. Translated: CASSLNEGAYNEQFF.

The CDR3 bases are TGCGCCAGCAGCGATCAGACAGGGACTGAAGCTTTCTTT. Amino acids: CASSDQTGTEAFF. V gene TRBV5-1 combines with J gene TRBJ1-1; 7 positions match TRBD1. CDR3 length: 13 residues. Trimming cost V 4 bases and J 5 bases; bases outside gene matches: 5. The germline gives CDR1 SGHRS, CDR2 YFSETQ. Combining the CDR3 with reference TRBV5-1 and TRBJ1-1 gives the whole variable domain KAGVTQTPRYLIKTRGQQVTLSCSPISGHRSVSWYQQTPGQGLQFLFEYFSETQRNKGNFPGRFSGRQFSNSRSEMNVSTLELGDSALYLCASSDQTGTEAFFGQGTRLTVV.

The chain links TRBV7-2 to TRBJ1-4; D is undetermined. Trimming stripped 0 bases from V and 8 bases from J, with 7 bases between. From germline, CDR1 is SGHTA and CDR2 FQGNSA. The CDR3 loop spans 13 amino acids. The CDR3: CASSLAGREKLFF. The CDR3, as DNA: TGTGCCAGCAGCTTAGCAGGGAGGGAAAAACTGTTTTTT. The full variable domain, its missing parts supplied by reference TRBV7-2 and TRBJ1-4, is GAGVSQSPSNKVTEKGKDVELRCDPISGHTALYWYRQSLGQGLEFLIYFQGNSAPDKSGLPSDRFSAERTGGSVSTLTIQRTQQEDSAVYLCASSLAGREKLFFGSGTQLSVL.

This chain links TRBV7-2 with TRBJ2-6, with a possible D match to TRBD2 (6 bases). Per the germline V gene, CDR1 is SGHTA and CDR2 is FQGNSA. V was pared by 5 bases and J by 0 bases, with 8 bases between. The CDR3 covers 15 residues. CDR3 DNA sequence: TGTGCCAGCAGCCCCGGGGGCTCTGGGGCCAACGTCCTGACTTTC. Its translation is CASSPGGSGANVLTF.

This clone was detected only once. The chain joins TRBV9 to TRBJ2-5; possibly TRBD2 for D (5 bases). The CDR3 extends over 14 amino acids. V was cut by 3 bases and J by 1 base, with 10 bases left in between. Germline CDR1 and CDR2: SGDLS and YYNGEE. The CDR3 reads CASSGSGSQETQYF. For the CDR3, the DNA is TGTGCCAGCAGCGGAAGCGGCAGCCAAGAGACCCAGTACTTC.

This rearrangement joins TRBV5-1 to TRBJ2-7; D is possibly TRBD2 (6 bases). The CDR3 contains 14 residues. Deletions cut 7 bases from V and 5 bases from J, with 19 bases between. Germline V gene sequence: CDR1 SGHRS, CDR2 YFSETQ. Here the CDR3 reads CASHPFGGSHEQYF. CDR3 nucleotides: TGCGCCAGCCATCCTTTCGGGGGTAGCCACGAGCAGTACTTC.

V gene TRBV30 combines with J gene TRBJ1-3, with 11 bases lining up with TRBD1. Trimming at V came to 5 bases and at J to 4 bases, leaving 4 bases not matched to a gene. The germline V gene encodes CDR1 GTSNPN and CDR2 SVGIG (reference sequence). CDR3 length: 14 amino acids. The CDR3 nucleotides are TGTGCCTGGGCGGGACAGGGGGGGGGAAACACCATATATTTT. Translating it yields CAWAGQGGGNTIYF.

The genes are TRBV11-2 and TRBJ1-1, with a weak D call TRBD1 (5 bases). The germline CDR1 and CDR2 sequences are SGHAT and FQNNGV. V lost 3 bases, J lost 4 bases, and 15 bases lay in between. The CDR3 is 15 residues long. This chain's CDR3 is CASSFSILQGTEAFF. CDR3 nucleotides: TGTGCCAGCAGCTTCAGCATCCTGCAGGGCACTGAAGCTTTCTTT.

The CDR3 here is CASSRQDTYEQYF. The CDR3 DNA follows: TGTGCCAGCAGTAGACAGGACACCTACGAGCAGTACTTC. V usage is TRBV6-6 and J usage is TRBJ2-7; weak D call: TRBD1 (6 bases). The CDR3 is made up of 13 amino acids. The germline V gene has CDR1 MNHNY and CDR2 SVGAGI (reference sequence). V was clipped by 5 bases and J by 2 bases, with 10 bases between them.

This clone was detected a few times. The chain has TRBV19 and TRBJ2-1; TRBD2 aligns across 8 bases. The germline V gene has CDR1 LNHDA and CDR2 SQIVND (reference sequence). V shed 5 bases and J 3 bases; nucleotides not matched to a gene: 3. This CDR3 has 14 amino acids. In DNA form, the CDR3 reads TGTGCCAGTAGTGGACTAGCTGTCTACAATGAGCAGTTCTTC. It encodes CASSGLAVYNEQFF.

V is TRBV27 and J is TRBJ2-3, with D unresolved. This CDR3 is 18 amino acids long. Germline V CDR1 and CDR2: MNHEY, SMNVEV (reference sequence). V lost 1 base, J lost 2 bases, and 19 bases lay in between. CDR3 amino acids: CASSLFQLTEDITDTQYF. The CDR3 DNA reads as TGTGCCAGCAGTTTATTCCAACTTACAGAAGATATCACAGATACGCAGTATTTT.

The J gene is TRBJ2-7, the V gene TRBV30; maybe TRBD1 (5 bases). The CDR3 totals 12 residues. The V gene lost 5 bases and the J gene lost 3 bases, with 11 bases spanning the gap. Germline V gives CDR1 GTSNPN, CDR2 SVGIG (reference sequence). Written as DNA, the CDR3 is TGTGCCTGGGATCAGGGTGACTACGAGCAGTACTTC. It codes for CAWDQGDYEQYF.

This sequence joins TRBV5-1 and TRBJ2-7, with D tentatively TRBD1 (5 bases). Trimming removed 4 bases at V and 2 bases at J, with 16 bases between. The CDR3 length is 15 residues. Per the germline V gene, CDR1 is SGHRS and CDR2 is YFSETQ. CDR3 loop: CASSLLTGDPYEQYF. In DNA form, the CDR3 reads TGCGCCAGCAGCCTACTTACAGGAGACCCCTACGAGCAGTACTTC. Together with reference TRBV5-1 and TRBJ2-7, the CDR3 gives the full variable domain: KAGVTQTPRYLIKTRGQQVTLSCSPISGHRSVSWYQQTPGQGLQFLFEYFSETQRNKGNFPGRFSGRQFSNSRSEMNVSTLELGDSALYLCASSLLTGDPYEQYFGPGTRLTVT.

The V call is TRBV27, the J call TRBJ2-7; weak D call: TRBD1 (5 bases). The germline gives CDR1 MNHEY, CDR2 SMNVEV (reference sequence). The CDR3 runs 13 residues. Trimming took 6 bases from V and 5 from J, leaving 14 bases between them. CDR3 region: CASRLREANEQYF. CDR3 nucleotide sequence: TGTGCCAGCAGGCTCAGGGAAGCAAACGAGCAGTACTTC.

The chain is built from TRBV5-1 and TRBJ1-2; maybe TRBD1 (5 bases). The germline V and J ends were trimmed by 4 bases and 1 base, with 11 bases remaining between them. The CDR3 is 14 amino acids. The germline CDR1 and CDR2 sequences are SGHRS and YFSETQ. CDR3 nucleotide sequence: TGCGCCAGCAGCCCCGGACAAGATAACTATGGCTACACCTTC. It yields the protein CASSPGQDNYGYTF.

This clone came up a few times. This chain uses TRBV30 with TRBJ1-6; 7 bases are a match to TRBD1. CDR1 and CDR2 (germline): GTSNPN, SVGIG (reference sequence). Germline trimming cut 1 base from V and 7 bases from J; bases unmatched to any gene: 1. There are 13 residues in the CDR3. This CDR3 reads CAWSAGGNSPLHF. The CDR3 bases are TGTGCCTGGAGTGCAGGGGGAAATTCACCCCTCCACTTT.

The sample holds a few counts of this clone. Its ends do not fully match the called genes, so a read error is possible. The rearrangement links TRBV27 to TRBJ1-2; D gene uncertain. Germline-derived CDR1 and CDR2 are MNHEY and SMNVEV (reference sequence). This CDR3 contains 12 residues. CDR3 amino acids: CASSLTGGSMRF. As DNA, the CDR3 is TGTGCCAGCAGTTTAACCGGCGGCTCCATGCGGTTC.

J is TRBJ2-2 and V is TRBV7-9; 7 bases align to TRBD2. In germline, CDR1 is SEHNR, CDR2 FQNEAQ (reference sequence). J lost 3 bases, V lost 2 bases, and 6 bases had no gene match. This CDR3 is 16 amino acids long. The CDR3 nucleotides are TGTGCCAGCAGCTTAAGAGGTCGGGGGGACACCGGGGAGCTGTTTTTT. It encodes CASSLRGRGDTGELFF.

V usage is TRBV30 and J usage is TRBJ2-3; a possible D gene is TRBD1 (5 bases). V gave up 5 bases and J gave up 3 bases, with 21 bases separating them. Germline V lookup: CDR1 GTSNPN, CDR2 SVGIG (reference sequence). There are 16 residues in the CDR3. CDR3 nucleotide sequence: TGTGCCTGGGAACCCCAAATGGCAGGGCGAACAGATACGCAGTATTTT. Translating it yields CAWEPQMAGRTDTQYF. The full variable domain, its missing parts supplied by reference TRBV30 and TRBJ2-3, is SQTIHQWPATLVQPVGSPLSLECTVEGTSNPNLYWYRQAAGRGLQLLFYSVGIGQISSEVPQNLSASRPQDRQFILSSKKLLLSDSGFYLCAWEPQMAGRTDTQYFGPGTRLTVL.

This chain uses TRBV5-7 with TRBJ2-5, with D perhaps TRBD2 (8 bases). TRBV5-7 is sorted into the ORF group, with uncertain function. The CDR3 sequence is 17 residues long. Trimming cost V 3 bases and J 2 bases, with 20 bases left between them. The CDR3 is CASSSGGGRGAQETQYF. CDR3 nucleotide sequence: TGTGCCAGCAGCTCAGGGGGGGGGCGGGGGGCTCAAGAGACCCAGTACTTC.

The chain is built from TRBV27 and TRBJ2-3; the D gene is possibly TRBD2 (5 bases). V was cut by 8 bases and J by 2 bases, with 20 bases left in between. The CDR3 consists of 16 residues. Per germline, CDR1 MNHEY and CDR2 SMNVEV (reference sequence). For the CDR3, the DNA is TGTGCCAGCCTTCCTATGCCCCTAGCCCCCACAGATACGCAGTATTTT. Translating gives CASLPMPLAPTDTQYF.

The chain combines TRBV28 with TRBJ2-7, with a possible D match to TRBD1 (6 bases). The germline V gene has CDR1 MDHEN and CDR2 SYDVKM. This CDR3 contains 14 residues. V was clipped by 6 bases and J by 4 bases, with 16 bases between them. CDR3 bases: TGTGCCAGCAGCAAGACAGGTCAAGGATACGAGCAGTACTTC. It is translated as CASSKTGQGYEQYF.

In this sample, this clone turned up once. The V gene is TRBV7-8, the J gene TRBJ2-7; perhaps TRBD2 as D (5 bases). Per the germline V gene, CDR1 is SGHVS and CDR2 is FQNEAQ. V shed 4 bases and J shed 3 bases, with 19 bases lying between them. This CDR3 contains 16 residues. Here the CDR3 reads CASSSRGRGSDYEQYF. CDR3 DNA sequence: TGTGCCAGCAGCTCCCGAGGTCGCGGGTCGGACTACGAGCAGTACTTC. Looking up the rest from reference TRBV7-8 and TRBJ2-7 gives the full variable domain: GAGVSQSPRYKVAKRGQDVALRCDPISGHVSLFWYQQALGQGPEFLTYFQNEAQLDKSGLPSDRFFAERPEGSVSTLKIQRTQQEDSAVYLCASSSRGRGSDYEQYFGPGTRLTVT.

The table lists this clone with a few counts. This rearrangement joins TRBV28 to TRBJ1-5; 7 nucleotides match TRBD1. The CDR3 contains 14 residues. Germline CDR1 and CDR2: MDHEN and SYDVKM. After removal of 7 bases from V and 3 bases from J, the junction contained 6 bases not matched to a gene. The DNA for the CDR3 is TGTGCCAGCATTCCCGGGACAGTCAATCAGCCCCAGCATTTT. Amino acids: CASIPGTVNQPQHF.

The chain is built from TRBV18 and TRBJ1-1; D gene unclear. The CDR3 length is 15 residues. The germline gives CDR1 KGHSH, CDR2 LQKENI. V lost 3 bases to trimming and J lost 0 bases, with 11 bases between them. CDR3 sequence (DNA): TGTGCCAGCTCACCGCGGCGGCAGATGAACACTGAAGCTTTCTTT. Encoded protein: CASSPRRQMNTEAFF.

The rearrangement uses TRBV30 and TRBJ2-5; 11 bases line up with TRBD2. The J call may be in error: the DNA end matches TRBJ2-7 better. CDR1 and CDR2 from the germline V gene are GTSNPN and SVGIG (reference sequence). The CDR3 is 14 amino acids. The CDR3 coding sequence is TGTGCCGGAACCGGGACTAGCGGCGCCTACGAGCAGTACTTC. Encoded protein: CAGTGTSGAYEQYF.

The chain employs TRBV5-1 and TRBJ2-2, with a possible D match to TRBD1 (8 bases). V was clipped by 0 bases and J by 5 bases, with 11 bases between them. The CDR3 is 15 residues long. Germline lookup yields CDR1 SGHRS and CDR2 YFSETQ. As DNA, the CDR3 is TGCGCCAGCAGCTTGGACAGGGGGGGAACCGGGGAGCTGTTTTTT. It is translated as CASSLDRGGTGELFF. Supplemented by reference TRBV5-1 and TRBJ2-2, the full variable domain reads KAGVTQTPRYLIKTRGQQVTLSCSPISGHRSVSWYQQTPGQGLQFLFEYFSETQRNKGNFPGRFSGRQFSNSRSEMNVSTLELGDSALYLCASSLDRGGTGELFFGEGSRLTVL.

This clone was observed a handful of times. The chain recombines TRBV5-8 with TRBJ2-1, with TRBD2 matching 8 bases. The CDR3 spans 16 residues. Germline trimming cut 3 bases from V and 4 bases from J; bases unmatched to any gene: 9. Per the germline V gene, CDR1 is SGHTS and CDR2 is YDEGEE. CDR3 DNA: TGTGCCAGCAGCTACTTCCGGGGGGGAGTGTACAATGAGCAGTTCTTC. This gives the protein CASSYFRGGVYNEQFF.